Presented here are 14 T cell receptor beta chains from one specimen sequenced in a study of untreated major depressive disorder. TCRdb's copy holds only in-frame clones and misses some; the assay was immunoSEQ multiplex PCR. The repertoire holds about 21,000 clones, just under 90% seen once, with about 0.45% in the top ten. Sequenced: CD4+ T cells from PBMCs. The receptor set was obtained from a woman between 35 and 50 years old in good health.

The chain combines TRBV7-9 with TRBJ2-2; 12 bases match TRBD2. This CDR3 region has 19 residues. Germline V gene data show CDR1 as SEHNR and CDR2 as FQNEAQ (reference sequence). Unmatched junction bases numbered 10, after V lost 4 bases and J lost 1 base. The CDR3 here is CASSSRLAGVVGNTGELFF. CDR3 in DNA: TGTGCCAGCAGCTCCCGACTAGCGGGAGTCGTAGGGAACACCGGGGAGCTGTTTTTT.

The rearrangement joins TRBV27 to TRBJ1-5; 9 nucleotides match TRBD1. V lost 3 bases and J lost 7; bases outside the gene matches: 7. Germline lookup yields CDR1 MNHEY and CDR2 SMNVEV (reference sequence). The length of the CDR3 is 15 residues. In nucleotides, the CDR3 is TGTGCCAGCAGTTTGGTTGGACAGGGGACCCAGCCCCAGCATTTT. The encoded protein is CASSLVGQGTQPQHF.

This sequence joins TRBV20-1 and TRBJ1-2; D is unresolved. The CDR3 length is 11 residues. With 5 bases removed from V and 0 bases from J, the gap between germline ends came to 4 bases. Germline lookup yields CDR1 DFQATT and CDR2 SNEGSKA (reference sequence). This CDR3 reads CSAGANYGYTF. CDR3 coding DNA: TGCAGTGCTGGAGCTAACTATGGCTACACCTTC.

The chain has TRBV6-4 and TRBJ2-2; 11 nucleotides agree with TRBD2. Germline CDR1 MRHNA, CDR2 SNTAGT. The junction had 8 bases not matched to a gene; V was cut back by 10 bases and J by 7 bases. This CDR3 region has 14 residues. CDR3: CATSSGTSGGELFF. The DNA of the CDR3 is TGTGCCACCTCATCCGGGACTAGCGGCGGGGAGCTGTTTTTT.

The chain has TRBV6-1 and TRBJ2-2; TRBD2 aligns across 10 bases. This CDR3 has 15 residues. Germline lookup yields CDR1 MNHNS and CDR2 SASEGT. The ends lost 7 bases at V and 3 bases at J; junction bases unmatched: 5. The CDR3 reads CASTKGLAYTGELFF. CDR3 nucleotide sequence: TGTGCCAGCACCAAGGGACTAGCGTACACCGGGGAGCTGTTTTTT.

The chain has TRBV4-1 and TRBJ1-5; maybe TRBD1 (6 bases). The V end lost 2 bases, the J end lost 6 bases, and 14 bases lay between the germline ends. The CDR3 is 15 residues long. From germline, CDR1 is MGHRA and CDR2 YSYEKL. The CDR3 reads CASSQQGLQGQPQHF. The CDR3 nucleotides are TGCGCCAGCAGCCAACAGGGGCTACAGGGTCAGCCCCAGCATTTT.

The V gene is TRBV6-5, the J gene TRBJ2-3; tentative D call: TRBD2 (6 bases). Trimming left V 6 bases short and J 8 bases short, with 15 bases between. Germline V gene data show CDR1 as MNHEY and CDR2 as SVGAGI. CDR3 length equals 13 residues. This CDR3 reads CASSPPPGVTQYF. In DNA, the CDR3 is TGTGCCAGCAGCCCTCCGCCGGGGGTTACGCAGTATTTT.

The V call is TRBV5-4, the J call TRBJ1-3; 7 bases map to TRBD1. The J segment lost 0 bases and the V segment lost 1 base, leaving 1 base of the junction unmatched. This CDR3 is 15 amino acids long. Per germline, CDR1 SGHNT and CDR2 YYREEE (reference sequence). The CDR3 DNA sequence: TGTGCCAGCAGCTTGCGGACAGGCTCTGGAAACACCATATATTTT. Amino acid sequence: CASSLRTGSGNTIYF.

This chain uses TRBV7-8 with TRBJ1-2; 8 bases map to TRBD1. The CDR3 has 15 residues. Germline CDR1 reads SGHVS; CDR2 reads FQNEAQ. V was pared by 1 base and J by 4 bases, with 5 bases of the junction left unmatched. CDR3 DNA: TGTGCCAGCAGCTTAGAGTACGGGACAGGCTATGGCTACACCTTC. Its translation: CASSLEYGTGYGYTF.

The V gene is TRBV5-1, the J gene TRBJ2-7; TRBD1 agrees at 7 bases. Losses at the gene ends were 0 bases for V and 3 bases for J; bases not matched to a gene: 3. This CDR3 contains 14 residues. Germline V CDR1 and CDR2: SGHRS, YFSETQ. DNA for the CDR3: TGCGCCAGCAGCTTGGGACAGGGCAACTACGAGCAGTACGTC. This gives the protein CASSLGQGNYEQYV.

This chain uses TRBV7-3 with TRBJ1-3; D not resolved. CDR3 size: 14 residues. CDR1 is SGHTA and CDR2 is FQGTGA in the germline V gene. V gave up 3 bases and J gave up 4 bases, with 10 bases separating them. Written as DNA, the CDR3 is TGTGCCAGCAGCTTGGGGAATTCGGGAAACACCATATATTTT. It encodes CASSLGNSGNTIYF.

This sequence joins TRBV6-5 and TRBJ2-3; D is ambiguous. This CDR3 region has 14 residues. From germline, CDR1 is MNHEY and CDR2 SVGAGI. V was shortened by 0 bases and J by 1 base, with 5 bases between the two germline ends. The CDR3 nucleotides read TGTGCCAGCAGTTACTCCCGGGGCACAGATACGCAGTATTTT. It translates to CASSYSRGTDTQYF.

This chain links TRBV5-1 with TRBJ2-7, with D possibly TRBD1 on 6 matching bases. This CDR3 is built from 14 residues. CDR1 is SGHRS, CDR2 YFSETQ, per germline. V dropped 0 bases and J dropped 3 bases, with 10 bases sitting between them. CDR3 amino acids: CASSLGDTDYEQYF. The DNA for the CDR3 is TGCGCCAGCAGCTTGGGGGACACCGACTACGAGCAGTACTTC.

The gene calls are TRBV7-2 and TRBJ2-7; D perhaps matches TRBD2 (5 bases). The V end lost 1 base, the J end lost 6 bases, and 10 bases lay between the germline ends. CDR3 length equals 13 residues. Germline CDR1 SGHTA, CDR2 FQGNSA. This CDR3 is CASSLGGVGEQYF. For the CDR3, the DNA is TGTGCCAGCAGCTTAGGGGGAGTAGGCGAGCAGTACTTC.